This T cell receptor beta chain originates from a study of cytomegalovirus exposure and HLA in healthy donors. The primer mix had 60 Vbeta and 13 Jbeta primers. Under the authors' procedure: Approximately 87 million unique TCR beta chains, about 12 million shared, were counted in a later analysis. Assay: immunoSEQ multiplex PCR; the TCRdb copy retains only in-frame clones and omits some. V, J and clone size reflect that table, while D and trimming were determined from the DNA. The sample has about 130,000 clones, 81% seen once; the top ten hold about 0.76%. This CDR3 spans 17 amino acids. Germline values: CDR1 SGHRS, CDR2 YFSETQ. Trimming left V 0 bases short and J 0 bases short, with 14 bases between.

The V call is TRBV5-1, the J call TRBJ2-3, with a tentative D call TRBD2 (6 bases). The origin of this receptor is a young man in good health and CMV-seronegative. Sequencing was performed on PBMCs. Here the CDR3 reads CASSLAGVAVSTDTQYF. As DNA, the CDR3 is TGCGCCAGCAGCTTGGCCGGGGTAGCGGTTAGCACAGATACGCAGTATTTT.